This T cell receptor beta chain is drawn from a study of T cell responses to AZD1222 COVID-19 vaccine (dated by TCRdb to the early 2020s). Regarding the study in general: A total of 230 to 250 trial participants underwent TCR sequencing, of whom about 210 received two doses of AZD1222 and about 25 received two doses of the MenACWY control vaccine. Trial participants were enrolled by age into subgroups of 18-55, 56-69 and 70-plus years, and around 150, 29 and 61 TCR-sequenced participants, respectively, were included in these subgroups. Overall results and qualifications from the work: No day 14 peak-response samples were available, so repertoires were characterized only after the peak T cell response. Reportedly, close to half of the unique spike-specific TCRs recognized epitopes lying outside the regions that are mutated in the B.1.351 and B.1.1.7 variants. Conclusions about previously exposed vaccinees are limited, since just five to seven AZD1222 recipients were seropositive for SARS-CoV-2 at baseline. Most participants were white British and females outnumbered males, and the authors suggested that clonal diversity may have been underestimated. The whole spike protein was spanned by vaccine-associated CD4 TCRs, and dominant responses were seen in regions 160-218 and 743-854. The 56-69-year group was small, and its depth increase did not reach significance, likely because of low power. Spike-specific TCR breadth and depth rose significantly after two AZD1222 doses compared with day 0 and with MenACWY recipients.

The CDR3 regions of human TCRbeta chains were subjected to immunosequencing. In the original analysis: Repertoire TCRs were checked for matches against a reference library of SARS-CoV-2-specific TCRs that had been generated using the MIRA antigen-specificity platform. Breadth was defined as the fraction of unique TCRs that were SARS-CoV-2-associated, and depth was defined as the fraction of total T cells that were SARS-CoV-2-associated. Using the MIRA data, each spike-specific TCR was mapped to the spike region that the TCR reacts to and placed in a CD4 or CD8 class. Log10-transformed breadth and depth values were compared by one-way ANOVA with Sidak's multiple comparisons tests. TCRdb limited this immuneACCESS table to in-frame rearrangements with V and J called. A share of clones is missing; checked studies link under half to unresolved V genes, and the rest is unexplained. D and trimming come from the DNA, and the V and J calls and clone size come from that table. In all, the sample holds some 190,000 clones, and around 90% of those were seen once. The top ten hold 1.9% of the sample.

Notes on this clone: This receptor's antigen is unknown. There are no base qualities to consult, and no much larger clone falls within one base.

Sample time point, as interpreted from the label and publication: about 28 days (+/-7) after the second vaccine dose. Because spike-specific TCR depth and breadth did not differ between the two schedules, AZD1222 recipients who got a second dose at roughly 4 weeks were pooled with those who got a second dose at roughly 12 weeks. Vaccinee samples were obtained from the UK trials COV001 and COV002, which included a single-blind randomized controlled phase 2/3 trial of AZD1222 (ChAdOx1 nCoV-19) in healthy adults. For TCRbeta chain sequencing, PBMC samples from trial participants were taken at day 0 and at day 28 after the second dose. The material was peripheral blood, obtained 28 days after the second AZD1222 dose. The receptor was derived from an adult who received the AZD1222 COVID-19 vaccine.

The CDR3 region has the sequence CASSYSTSGGYNEQFF. The DNA is as follows: TGTGCCAGCAGTTACTCGACTAGCGGGGGATACAATGAGCAGTTCTTC. This chain joins TRBV6-5 to TRBJ2-1, with 12 central nucleotides matching TRBD2. CDR1 MNHEY and CDR2 SVGAGI are derived from the germline V gene. The CDR3, cysteine through phenylalanine, is 16 amino acids long. Only the CDR3 DNA is retained, 48 bases long and in frame from the first base. Trimming takes 0 bases off V and 4 bases off J; junction bases not matched to a gene: 1.